This TCR beta chain was observed in a study of T cells expressing NK-cell markers. Regarding the study as a whole: For about six donors, the dominant NKG2C+ clonotypes made up about 1.0-7.5% of their CD8+ T cells.

The V gene's germline CDR1 is SNHLY and CDR2 FYNNEI. The length of the CDR3 is 14 residues. The authors made TCR beta cDNA libraries by 5'RACE template switching. This switching added a universal primer site and UMIs. TCRdb reprocessed the 5' RACE reads and stores each CDR3 protein as one record, lacking DNA. This listing includes around 140,000 distinct CDR3 sequences. In regard to this clonotype: Its antigen is undetermined.

Sequencing used blood T cells: a sorted CD56 or NKG2C T cell subset, CD4+ or CD8+ T cells, or bulk PBMC T cells (not recorded which). This receptor was obtained from a man aged 18-30 years in good health. The chain employs TRBV2 and TRBJ2-5; the D call of TRBD1 rests on TCRdb alone, since no DNA is present to check it. CDR3 amino acids: CASSEVGGQETQYF. The entire variable domain, with the rest obtained from reference TRBV2 and TRBJ2-5, is as follows: EPEVTQTPSHQVTQMGQEVILRCVPISNHLYFYWYRQILGQKVEFLVSFYNNEISEKSEIFDDQFSVERPDGSNFTLKIRSTKLEDSAMYFCASSEVGGQETQYFGPGTRLLVL.